One and the same sample provided the 19 T cell receptor beta chains below, sequenced in a study of T cells after posttransplantation cyclophosphamide. Sequenced by immunoSEQ multiplex PCR; TCRdb stores in-frame clones only, minus some. The sample includes around 6,000 clones, 95% to 98% of them seen just once. The sample taken for sequencing was memory CD4+ T cells sorted from PBMCs. Receptors were obtained from a man aged 35 to 55 in good health, CMV-negative, and a related stem cell transplant donor.

The chain joins TRBV27 to TRBJ2-6, with no clear D. The CDR3 loop spans 15 amino acids. V lost 6 bases, J lost 0 bases, and 9 bases lay in between. Germline CDR1 is MNHEY and CDR2 is SMNVEV (reference sequence). CDR3 sequence (DNA): TGTGCCAGCAGACAGACCCTCTCTGGGGCCAACGTCCTGACTTTC. Translation gives CASRQTLSGANVLTF. Looking up the rest from reference TRBV27 and TRBJ2-6 gives the full variable domain: EAQVTQNPRYLITVTGKKLTVTCSQNMNHEYMSWYRQDPGLGLRQIYYSMNVEVTDKGDVPEGYKVSRKEKRNFPLILESPSPNQTSLYFCASRQTLSGANVLTFGAGSRLTVL.

The CDR3 DNA reads as TGCGCCAGCAGCCAAGATATCTCGCGGGGGCCCTACAATGAGCAGTTCTTC. Translating it yields CASSQDISRGPYNEQFF. This chain joins TRBV4-1 and TRBJ2-1; D perhaps matches TRBD2 (7 bases). With 0 bases removed from V and 2 bases from J, the gap between germline ends came to 14 bases. This CDR3 spans 17 amino acids. Germline V gene sequence: CDR1 MGHRA, CDR2 YSYEKL.

The CDR3 is CASSLTHMSGGELFF. Written as DNA, the CDR3 is TGCGCCAGCAGCTTGACCCATATGAGCGGCGGGGAGCTGTTTTTT. The J gene is TRBJ2-2, the V gene TRBV5-1; the D gene is possibly TRBD2 (5 bases). Trimming removed 1 base at V and 7 bases at J, with 14 bases between. The V gene's germline CDR1 is SGHRS and CDR2 YFSETQ. This CDR3 is built from 15 residues.

The chain has TRBV6-1 and TRBJ1-5, with D possibly being TRBD1 (5 bases). Trimming pared 6 bases from V and 7 bases from J, leaving 16 bases between. The length of the CDR3 is 14 residues. Germline values: CDR1 MNHNS, CDR2 SASEGT. CDR3 loop: CASSDQGGRQPQHF. The CDR3 DNA sequence: TGTGCCAGCAGCGATCAGGGAGGAAGACAGCCCCAGCATTTT.

The rearrangement joins TRBV10-3 to TRBJ2-3; no firm D call. The CDR3 extends over 17 amino acids. The germline V and J ends were trimmed by 0 bases and 0 bases, with 13 bases remaining between them. The germline V gene encodes CDR1 ENHRY and CDR2 SYGVKD. In DNA form, the CDR3 reads TGTGCCATCAGTGAGTCATACTCTATAGCTAGCACAGATACGCAGTATTTT. As protein: CAISESYSIASTDTQYF.

This sequence joins TRBV10-3 and TRBJ1-2; D perhaps matches TRBD1 (5 bases). Germline loops: CDR1 ENHRY, CDR2 SYGVKD. This CDR3 has 15 residues. Trimming took off 0 bases at V and 5 bases at J, with 13 bases between the two ends. Here the CDR3 DNA reads TGTGCCATCAGTGAGTCGCGCAGGGCTGGATATGGCTACACCTTC. Protein: CAISESRRAGYGYTF.

This chain joins TRBV9 and TRBJ1-1; D unclear. V lost 3 bases and J 7 bases, leaving 25 bases between the germline ends. The CDR3 runs 17 residues. Germline CDR1 SGDLS, CDR2 YYNGEE. DNA of the CDR3: TGTGCCAGCAGCGCCCCCCCATGGACGGGAGATGAGTATGAAGCTTTCTTT. Encoded protein: CASSAPPWTGDEYEAFF.

This rearrangement joins TRBV28 to TRBJ2-3; 9 bases are shared with TRBD1. The V segment lost 7 bases and the J segment 5 bases; nucleotides outside the gene matches: 13. The germline CDR1 and CDR2 sequences are MDHEN and SYDVKM. CDR3 length equals 16 residues. CDR3 amino acids: CASNSQGALSGDTQYF. The CDR3 bases are TGTGCCAGCAACTCACAGGGGGCTCTCTCCGGAGATACGCAGTATTTT.

The CDR3 here is CASSLTGTGDEKLFF. The CDR3 region has the DNA TGTGCCAGCAGTTTAACCGGGACAGGGGATGAAAAACTGTTTTTT. The V call is TRBV28, the J call TRBJ1-4; 10 nucleotides match TRBD1. Germline CDR1 MDHEN, CDR2 SYDVKM. The length of the CDR3 is 15 residues. V was pared by 2 bases and J by 6 bases, with 3 bases of the junction left unmatched.

This clone has just one count. This rearrangement joins TRBV5-4 to TRBJ2-7, with TRBD1 identical over 10 bases. V shed 4 bases and J 6 bases; nucleotides not matched to a gene: 4. Germline CDR1 and CDR2: SGHNT and YYREEE (reference sequence). This CDR3 has 13 residues. This CDR3 is CASSQDRGSEQYF. The CDR3 nucleotides are TGTGCCAGCAGCCAGGACAGGGGGTCCGAGCAGTACTTC.

This chain connects TRBV15 to TRBJ1-5; D may be TRBD1 (5 bases). Germline lookup yields CDR1 LNHNV and CDR2 YYDKDF (reference sequence). Trimming removed 0 bases from V and 9 bases from J, with 18 bases in between. This CDR3 spans 16 amino acids. The CDR3 region has the DNA TGTGCCACCAGCAGAGAATCGAGGGGTCGGGGACTGCCCCAGCATTTT. Translation: CATSRESRGRGLPQHF.

Only one count was recorded for this clone. The chain carries TRBV18 and TRBJ2-7, with 7 bases that match TRBD1. The CDR3 is made up of 14 amino acids. Germline V CDR1 and CDR2: KGHSH, LQKENI. V trimming: 6 bases; J trimming: 3 bases; junction bases outside the gene matches: 8. CDR3 loop: CASSDRALYYEQYF. CDR3 nucleotides: TGTGCCAGCTCCGACAGGGCGTTGTACTACGAGCAGTACTTC.

The chain links TRBV29-1 to TRBJ2-3, with D perhaps matching TRBD2 (5 bases). Germline V lookup: CDR1 SQVTM, CDR2 ANQGSEA. Deletions cut 5 bases from V and 1 base from J, with 25 bases between. The CDR3 sequence is 18 residues long. The CDR3 coding sequence is TGCAGCGTTCAAACCTCCTATTTCGGCACCGGGGGCACAGATACGCAGTATTTT. It codes for CSVQTSYFGTGGTDTQYF.

The chain has TRBV7-2 and TRBJ1-2; weak D call: TRBD1 (6 bases). The CDR3 consists of 13 residues. Trimming pared 5 bases from V and 13 bases from J, leaving 20 bases between. From germline, CDR1 is SGHTA and CDR2 FQGNSA. CDR3 sequence reads: CASSLDRIGGPTF. The DNA for the CDR3 is TGTGCCAGCAGCCTCGACAGGATCGGTGGGCCCACCTTC.

The chain joins TRBV11-3 to TRBJ2-3; no clear D. Germline assignment: CDR1 SGHNT and CDR2 YENEEA. V was pared by 1 base and J by 0 bases, with 5 bases between. This CDR3 has 14 amino acids. The CDR3 DNA reads TGTGCCAGCAGCTTAGCGAGTAGCACAGATACGCAGTATTTT. It translates to CASSLASSTDTQYF.

The genes are TRBV5-4 and TRBJ2-7; TRBD2 matches 9 bases. This CDR3 spans 14 amino acids. The V and J ends lost 7 bases and 5 bases, in that order; junction bases with no gene match: 10. Germline CDR1 is SGHNT and CDR2 is YYREEE (reference sequence). CDR3 region: CASRAGGAADEQYF. CDR3 nucleotide sequence: TGTGCCAGCCGCGCGGGGGGGGCCGCGGACGAGCAGTACTTC.

J is TRBJ2-1 and V is TRBV9; 11 bases are a match to TRBD1. This CDR3 contains 14 residues. CDR1 is SGDLS, CDR2 YYNGEE, per germline. V shed 2 bases, J shed 7 bases, and the junction held 2 bases outside the gene matches. The CDR3 protein is CASSVGQGGNEQFF. As DNA, the CDR3 is TGTGCCAGCAGCGTGGGACAGGGGGGGAATGAGCAGTTCTTC.

This rearrangement joins TRBV29-1 to TRBJ2-1; no clear D. Germline assignment: CDR1 SQVTM and CDR2 ANQGSEA. The CDR3 is made up of 11 amino acids. Trimming left V 6 bases short and J 6 bases short, with 9 bases between. CDR3 sequence reads: CSVQYFNEQFF. The CDR3 region has the DNA TGCAGCGTCCAATACTTCAATGAGCAGTTCTTC.

CDR3 amino acids: CASSPTDRGGTDTQYF. CDR3 nucleotide sequence: TGTGCCAGCAGCCCTACGGACAGGGGAGGCACAGATACGCAGTATTTT. V gene TRBV28 combines with J gene TRBJ2-3; TRBD1 matches 9 bases. V shed 6 bases and J 1 base; nucleotides not matched to a gene: 8. Germline assignment: CDR1 MDHEN and CDR2 SYDVKM. The CDR3 length is 16 residues.